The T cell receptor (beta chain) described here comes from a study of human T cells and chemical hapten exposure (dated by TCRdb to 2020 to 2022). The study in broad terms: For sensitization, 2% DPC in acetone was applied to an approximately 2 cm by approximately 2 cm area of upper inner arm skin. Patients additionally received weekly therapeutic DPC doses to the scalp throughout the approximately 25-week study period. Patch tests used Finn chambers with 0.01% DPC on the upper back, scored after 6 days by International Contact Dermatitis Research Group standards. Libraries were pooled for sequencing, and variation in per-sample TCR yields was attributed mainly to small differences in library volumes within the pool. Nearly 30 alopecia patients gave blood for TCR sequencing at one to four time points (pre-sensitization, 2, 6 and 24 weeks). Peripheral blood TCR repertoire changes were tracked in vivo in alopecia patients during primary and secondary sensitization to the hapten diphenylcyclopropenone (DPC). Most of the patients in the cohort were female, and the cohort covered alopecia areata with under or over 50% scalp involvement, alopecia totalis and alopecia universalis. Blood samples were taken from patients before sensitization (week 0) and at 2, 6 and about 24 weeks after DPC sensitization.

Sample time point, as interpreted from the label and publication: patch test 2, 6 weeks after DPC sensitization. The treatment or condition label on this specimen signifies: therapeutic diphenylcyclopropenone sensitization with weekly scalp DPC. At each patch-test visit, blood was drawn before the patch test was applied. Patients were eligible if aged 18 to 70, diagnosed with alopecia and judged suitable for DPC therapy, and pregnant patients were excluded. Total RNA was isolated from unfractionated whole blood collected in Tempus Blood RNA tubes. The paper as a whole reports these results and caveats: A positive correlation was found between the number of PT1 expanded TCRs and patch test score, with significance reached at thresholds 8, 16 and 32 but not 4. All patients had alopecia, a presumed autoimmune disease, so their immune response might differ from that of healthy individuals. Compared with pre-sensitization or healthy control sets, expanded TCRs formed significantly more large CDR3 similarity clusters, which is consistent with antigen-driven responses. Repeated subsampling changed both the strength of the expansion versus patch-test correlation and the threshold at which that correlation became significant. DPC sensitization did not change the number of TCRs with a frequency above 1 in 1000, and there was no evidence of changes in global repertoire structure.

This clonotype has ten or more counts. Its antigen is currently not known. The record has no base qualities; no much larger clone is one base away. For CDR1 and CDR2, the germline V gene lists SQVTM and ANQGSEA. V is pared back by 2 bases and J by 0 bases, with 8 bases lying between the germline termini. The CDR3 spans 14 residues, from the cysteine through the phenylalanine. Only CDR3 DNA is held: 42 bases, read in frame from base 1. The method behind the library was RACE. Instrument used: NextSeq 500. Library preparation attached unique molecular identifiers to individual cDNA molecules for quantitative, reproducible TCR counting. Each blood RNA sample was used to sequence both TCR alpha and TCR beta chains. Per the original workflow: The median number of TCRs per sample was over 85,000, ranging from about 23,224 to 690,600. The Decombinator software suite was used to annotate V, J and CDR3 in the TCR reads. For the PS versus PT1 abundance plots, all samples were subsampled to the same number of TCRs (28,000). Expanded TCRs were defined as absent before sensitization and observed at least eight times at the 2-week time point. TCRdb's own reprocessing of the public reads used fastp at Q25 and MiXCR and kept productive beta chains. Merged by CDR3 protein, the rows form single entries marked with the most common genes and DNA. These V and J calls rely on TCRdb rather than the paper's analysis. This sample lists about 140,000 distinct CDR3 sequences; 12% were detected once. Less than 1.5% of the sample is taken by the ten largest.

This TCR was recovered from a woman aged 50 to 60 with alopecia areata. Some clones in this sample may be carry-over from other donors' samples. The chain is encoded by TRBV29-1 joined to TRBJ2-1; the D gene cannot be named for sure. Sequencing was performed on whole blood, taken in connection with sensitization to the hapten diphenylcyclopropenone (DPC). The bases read TGCAGCGTTGAAAACACCCGCTCCTACAATGAGCAGTTCTTC. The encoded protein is CSVENTRSYNEQFF.